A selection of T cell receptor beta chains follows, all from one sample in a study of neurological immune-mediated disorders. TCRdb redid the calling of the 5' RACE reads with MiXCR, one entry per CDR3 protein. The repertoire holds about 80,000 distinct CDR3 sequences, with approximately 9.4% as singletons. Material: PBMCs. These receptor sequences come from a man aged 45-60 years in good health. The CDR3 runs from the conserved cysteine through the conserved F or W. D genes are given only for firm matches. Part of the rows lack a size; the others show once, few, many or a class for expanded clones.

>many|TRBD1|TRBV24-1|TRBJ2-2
TGTGCCACCAGTGGACAGGGGGCACTCACCGGGGAGCTGTTTTTT
CATSGQGALTGELFF
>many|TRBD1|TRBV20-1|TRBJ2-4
TGCAGTGTCGTACCGGGACAGGGTAACATTCAGTACTTC
CSVVPGQGNIQYF
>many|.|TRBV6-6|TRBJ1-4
TGTGCCAGCAGCAGGGACAAACTGTTTTTT
CASSRDKLFF
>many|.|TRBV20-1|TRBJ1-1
TGCAGTGCTAAAAACAGGGTCGGTACTGAAGCTTTCTTT
CSAKNRVGTEAFF
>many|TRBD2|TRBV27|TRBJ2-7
TGTGCCAGCAGTTTAGGTCGGCTGCTACAGCGGGAGGGTATCGGGGAGCAGTACTTC
CASSLGRLLQREGIGEQYF
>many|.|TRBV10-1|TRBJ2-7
TGCGCCAGCAGTGAAGGGCAGGGAATAATCCTGCCAACCTACGAGCAGTACTTC
CASSEGQGIILPTYEQYF
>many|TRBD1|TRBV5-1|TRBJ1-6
TGCGCCAGCAGCCCTCGGCCGGGACAGGAGATTTCACCCCTCCACTTT
CASSPRPGQEISPLHF
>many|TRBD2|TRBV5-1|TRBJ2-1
TGCGCCAGTGGACGGGGGGGCCGGGATAATGAGCAGTTCTTC
CASGRGGRDNEQFF
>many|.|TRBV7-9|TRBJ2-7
TGTGCCAGCAGCTTAGACGAAGGTTACGAGCAGTACTTC
CASSLDEGYEQYF
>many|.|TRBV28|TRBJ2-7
TGTGCCAGCAGTTTGGTTGGTGGGGGTCGCACTAACACAGAGCAGTACTTC
CASSLVGGGRTNTEQYF
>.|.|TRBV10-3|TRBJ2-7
TGTGCCATCAGTGAGTCGACTCTCTACGAGCAGTACTTC
CAISESTLYEQYF
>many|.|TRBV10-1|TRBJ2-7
TGCGCCAGCAGTGAGGGCAGCCGCCCGGAGCAGTACTTC
CASSEGSRPEQYF
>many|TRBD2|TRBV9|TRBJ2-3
TGTGCCAGCAGCCCTCGGACTAGCGGGACGTCCACAGATACGCAGTATTTT
CASSPRTSGTSTDTQYF
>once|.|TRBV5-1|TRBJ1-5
TGCGCCAGCAGCTTGGTGGAGGGAGATCAGCCCCAGCATTTT
CASSLVEGDQPQHF
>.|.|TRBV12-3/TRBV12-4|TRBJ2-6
TGTGCCAGCAGCCCTGTGTTAGGTGGGGCCAACGTCCTGACTTTC
CASSPVLGGANVLTF
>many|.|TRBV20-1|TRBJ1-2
TGCAGTGCTAGAGATCTGAGAGGGGCGGGTGGCTACACCTTC
CSARDLRGAGGYTF
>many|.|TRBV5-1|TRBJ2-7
TGCGCCAGCAGCTGGGAGACAGCCTCCTACGAGCAGTACTTC
CASSWETASYEQYF
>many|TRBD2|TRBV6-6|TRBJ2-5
TGTGCCAGCAGGCCTAGCGGGGGAGAGACCCAGTACTTC
CASRPSGGETQYF
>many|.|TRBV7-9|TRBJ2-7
TGTGCCAGCAGCTTAATCAGGTACAGGGAAGGTTACGAGCAGTACTTC
CASSLIRYREGYEQYF
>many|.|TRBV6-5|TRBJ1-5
TGTGCCAGCAGTCCCACCACCCCGGGCGGGCAGCCCCAGCATTTT
CASSPTTPGGQPQHF
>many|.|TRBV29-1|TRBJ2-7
TGCAGCGTTGGGAGGGACTCGACGGGCGAGCAGTACTTC
CSVGRDSTGEQYF
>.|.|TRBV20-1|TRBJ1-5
.
CSAPNYNEQFFGPGTPNQPQHF
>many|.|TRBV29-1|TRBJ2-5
TGCAGCGTTGATTCCCAGAAAGAGACCCAGTACTTC
CSVDSQKETQYF
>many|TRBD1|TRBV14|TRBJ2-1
TGTGCCAGCAGCCAAGTAGGGGGCTCGGGGAACAATGAGCAGTTCTTC
CASSQVGGSGNNEQFF
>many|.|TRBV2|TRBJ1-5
TGTGCCAGCAGTTCCTCTACAGGGCGACTTCAGCCCCAGCATTTT
CASSSSTGRLQPQHF
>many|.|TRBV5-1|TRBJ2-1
TGCGCCAGCAGCCCCGGCGGCGGCTACAATGAGCAGTTCTTC
CASSPGGGYNEQFF
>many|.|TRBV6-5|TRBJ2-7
TGTGCCAGCAGTTACAGATCAGGGAACAACGAGCAGTACTTC
CASSYRSGNNEQYF
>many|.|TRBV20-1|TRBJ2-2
TGCAGTGCGCAGGCGTCTGCGGTTCCCGGGGAGCTGTTTTTT
CSAQASAVPGELFF
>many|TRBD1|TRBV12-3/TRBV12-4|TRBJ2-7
TGTGCCAGCAGCGGGACAGGGAACCCCTACGAGCAGTACTTC
CASSGTGNPYEQYF
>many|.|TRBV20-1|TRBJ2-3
TGCAGTGCTAGTGACCCACAGGGGGGGGGGATCACAGATACGCAGTATTTT
CSASDPQGGGITDTQYF
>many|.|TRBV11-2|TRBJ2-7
TGTGCCAGCAGCTTAGGGGGTATAGGCGAGCAGTACTTC
CASSLGGIGEQYF
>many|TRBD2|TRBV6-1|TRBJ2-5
TGTGCCAGCAGTGACAGGCGGGGGGGCCTGGAGACCCAGTACTTC
CASSDRRGGLETQYF
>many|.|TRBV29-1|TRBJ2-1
TGCAGCGTTCCCCGCCTAGCGAATGAGCAGTTCTTC
CSVPRLANEQFF
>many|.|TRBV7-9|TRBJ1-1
TGTGCCAGCAGCACCCTTGGGCGGGGGAACACTGAAGCTTTCTTT
CASSTLGRGNTEAFF
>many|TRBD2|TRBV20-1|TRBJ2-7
TGCAGTGCTTTTCCACTAGCGGGAGGGGCCGAGCAGTACTTC
CSAFPLAGGAEQYF
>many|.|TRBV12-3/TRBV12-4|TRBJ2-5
TGTGCCAGCAGTCCTCGCCGGACGCAGGGAGAGACCCAGTACTTC
CASSPRRTQGETQYF
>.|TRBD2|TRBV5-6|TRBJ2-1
TGTGCCACCCATACTAGCGGGGGACATGAGCAGTTCTTC
CATHTSGGHEQFF
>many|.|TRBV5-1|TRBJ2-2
TGCGCCAGCAGCTTGGTGATTAAAAGTACGAACACCGGGGAGCTGTTTTTT
CASSLVIKSTNTGELFF
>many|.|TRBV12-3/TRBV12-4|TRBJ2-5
TGTGCCAGCAGTTCCCGGGACGGCCGAGAGACCCAGTACTTC
CASSSRDGRETQYF
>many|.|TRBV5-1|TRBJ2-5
TGCGCCAGCAGCGCTCGTACCGGAGAGACCCAGTACTTC
CASSARTGETQYF
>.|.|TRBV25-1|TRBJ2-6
TGTGCCAGCAGTGACCGAACAGGGACTGGGGCCAACGTCCTGACTTTC
CASSDRTGTGANVLTF
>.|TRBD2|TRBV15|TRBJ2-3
TGTGCATCCGGGACTAGCGGCAAAGATACGCACTATTTT
CASGTSGKDTHYF
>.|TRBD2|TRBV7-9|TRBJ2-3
TGTGCCAGCAGCTTGCGACTAGCCACAGATACGAAGTATTTT
CASSLRLATDTKYF
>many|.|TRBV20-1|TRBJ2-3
TGCAGTGCTAGGTACCCACCAAATACGCAGTATTTT
CSARYPPNTQYF
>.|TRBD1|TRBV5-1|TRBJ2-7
TGCGCCAACAGCTTGGACAGGGTCTACGAGCAGTACTTC
CANSLDRVYEQYF
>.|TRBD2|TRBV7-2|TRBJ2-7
TGTGCCAGTTCAAGCCGCGGGGGGCACTCCTACGAGCAGTACTTC
CASSSRGGHSYEQYF